This T cell receptor beta chain stems from a study of blood T cells in healthy people across ages. The study's findings and limits: TCR beta diversity per million T cells fell roughly linearly with age.

Trimming removed 5 bases at V and 6 bases at J, with 7 bases between. The CDR3 extends over 10 amino acids. Germline lookup yields CDR1 SQVTM and CDR2 ANQGSEA. With a J-beta primer mix and a sample-barcoded 5' primer, a second PCR ran about 7 to 11 cycles. A template-switch adaptor with 12 random nucleotides tagged each cDNA molecule. TCRdb itself ran the 5' RACE reads through MiXCR, one entry per CDR3 protein. The sample has under 1,100,000 distinct CDR3 sequences; approximately 26% are singletons. As for this clonotype: Its target is not known.

These sequences were also reported in another study, on T cells of mothers and their children. Per that study: Primer M1S, used in the second PCR, introduced sample barcodes and 2-4 random nucleotides.

The receptor's source is a girl aged 2 to 9 in good health. Input material: blood. This sequence joins TRBV29-1 and TRBJ1-1; D gene ambiguous. The CDR3 loop is CSVLEAEAFF. CDR3 DNA sequence: TGCAGCGTTCTGGAGGCTGAAGCTTTCTTT.